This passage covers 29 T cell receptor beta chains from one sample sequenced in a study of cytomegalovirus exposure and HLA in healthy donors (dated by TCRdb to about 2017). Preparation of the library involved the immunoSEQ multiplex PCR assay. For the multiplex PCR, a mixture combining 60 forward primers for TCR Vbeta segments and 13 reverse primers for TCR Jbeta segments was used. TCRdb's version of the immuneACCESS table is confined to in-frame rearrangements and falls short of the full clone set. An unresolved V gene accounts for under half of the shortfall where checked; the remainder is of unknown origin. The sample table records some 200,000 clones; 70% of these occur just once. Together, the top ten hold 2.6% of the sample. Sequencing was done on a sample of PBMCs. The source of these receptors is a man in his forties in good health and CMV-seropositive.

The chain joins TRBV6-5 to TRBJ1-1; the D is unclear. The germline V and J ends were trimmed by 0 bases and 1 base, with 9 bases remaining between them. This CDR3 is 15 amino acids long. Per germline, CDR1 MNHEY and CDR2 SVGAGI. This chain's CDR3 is CASSYSGVRNTEAFF. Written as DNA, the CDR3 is TGTGCCAGCAGTTACTCAGGAGTCAGGAACACTGAAGCTTTCTTT.

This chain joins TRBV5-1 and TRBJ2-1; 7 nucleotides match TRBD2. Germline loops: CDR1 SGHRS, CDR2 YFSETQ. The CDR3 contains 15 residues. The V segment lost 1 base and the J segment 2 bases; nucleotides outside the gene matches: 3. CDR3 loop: CASSLTGTTYNEQFF. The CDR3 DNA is TGCGCCAGCAGCTTGACCGGGACTACCTACAATGAGCAGTTCTTC.

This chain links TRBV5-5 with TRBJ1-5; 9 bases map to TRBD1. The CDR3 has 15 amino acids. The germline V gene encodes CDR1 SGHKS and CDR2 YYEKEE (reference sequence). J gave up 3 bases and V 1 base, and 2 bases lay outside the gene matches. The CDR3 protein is CASSLRTGDNQPQHF. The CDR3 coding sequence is TGTGCCAGCAGCTTGCGGACAGGGGACAATCAGCCCCAGCATTTT. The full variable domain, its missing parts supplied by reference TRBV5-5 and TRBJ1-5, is DAGVTQSPTHLIKTRGQQVTLRCSPISGHKSVSWYQQVLGQGPQFIFQYYEKEERGRGNFPDRFSARQFPNYSSELNVNALLLGDSALYLCASSLRTGDNQPQHFGDGTRLSIL.

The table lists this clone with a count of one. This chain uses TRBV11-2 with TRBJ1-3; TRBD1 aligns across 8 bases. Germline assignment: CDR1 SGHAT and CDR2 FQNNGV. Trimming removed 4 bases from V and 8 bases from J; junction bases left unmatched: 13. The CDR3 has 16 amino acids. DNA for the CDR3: TGTGCCAGCAGCTCATCCACAGGGGGTAGTAAGGACACCATATATTTT. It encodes CASSSSTGGSKDTIYF. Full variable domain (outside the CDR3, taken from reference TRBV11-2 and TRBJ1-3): EAGVAQSPRYKIIEKRQSVAFWCNPISGHATLYWYQQILGQGPKLLIQFQNNGVVDDSQLPKDRFSAERLKGVDSTLKIQPAKLEDSAVYLCASSSSTGGSKDTIYFGEGSWLTVV.

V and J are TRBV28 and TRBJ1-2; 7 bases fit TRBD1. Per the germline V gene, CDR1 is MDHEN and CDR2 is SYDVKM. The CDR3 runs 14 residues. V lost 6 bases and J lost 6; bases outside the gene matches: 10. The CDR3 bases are TGTGCCAGCAGGCCTTCGGGACAGATAAATGGCTACACCTTC. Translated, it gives CASRPSGQINGYTF.

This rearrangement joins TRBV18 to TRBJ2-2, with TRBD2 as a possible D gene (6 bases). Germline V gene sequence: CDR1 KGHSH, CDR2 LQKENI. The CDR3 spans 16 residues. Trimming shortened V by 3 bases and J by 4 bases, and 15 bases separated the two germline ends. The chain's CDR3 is CASSPQLAAGTGELFF. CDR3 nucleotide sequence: TGTGCCAGCTCACCCCAATTAGCGGCGGGCACCGGGGAGCTGTTTTTT.

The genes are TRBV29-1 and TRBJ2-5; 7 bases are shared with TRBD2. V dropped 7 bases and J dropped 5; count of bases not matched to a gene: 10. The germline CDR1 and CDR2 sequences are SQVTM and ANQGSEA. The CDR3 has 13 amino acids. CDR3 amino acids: CSGGGGEWETQYF. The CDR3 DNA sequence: TGCAGCGGTGGTGGGGGGGAATGGGAGACCCAGTACTTC.

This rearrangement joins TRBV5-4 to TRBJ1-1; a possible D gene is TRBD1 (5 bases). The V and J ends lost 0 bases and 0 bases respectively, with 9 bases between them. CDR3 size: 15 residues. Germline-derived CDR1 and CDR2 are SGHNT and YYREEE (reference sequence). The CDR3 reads CASSLGAGMNTEAFF. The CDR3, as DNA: TGTGCCAGCAGCTTGGGGGCAGGGATGAACACTGAAGCTTTCTTT. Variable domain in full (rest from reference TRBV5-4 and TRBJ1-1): ETGVTQSPTHLIKTRGQQVTLRCSSQSGHNTVSWYQQALGQGPQFIFQYYREEENGRGNFPPRFSGLQFPNYSSELNVNALELDDSALYLCASSLGAGMNTEAFFGQGTRLTVV.

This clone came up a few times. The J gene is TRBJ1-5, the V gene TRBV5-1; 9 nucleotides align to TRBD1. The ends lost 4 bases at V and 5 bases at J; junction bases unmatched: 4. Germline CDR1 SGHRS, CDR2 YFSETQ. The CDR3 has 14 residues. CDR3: CASSRTGGDQPQHF. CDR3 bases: TGCGCCAGCAGCAGAACAGGGGGCGATCAGCCCCAGCATTTT.

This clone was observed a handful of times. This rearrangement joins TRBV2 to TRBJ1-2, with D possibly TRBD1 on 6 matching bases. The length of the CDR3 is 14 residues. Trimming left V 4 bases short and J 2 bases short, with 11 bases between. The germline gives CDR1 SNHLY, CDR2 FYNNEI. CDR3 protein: CASSAGAVNYGYTF. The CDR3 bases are TGTGCCAGCAGTGCAGGGGCCGTCAACTATGGCTACACCTTC.

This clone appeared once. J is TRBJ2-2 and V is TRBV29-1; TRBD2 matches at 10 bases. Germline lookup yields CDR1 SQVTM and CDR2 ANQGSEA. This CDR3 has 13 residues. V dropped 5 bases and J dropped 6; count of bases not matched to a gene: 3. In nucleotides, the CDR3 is TGCAGCGTTATGAGCGGGGGGGCCGGGGAGCTGTTTTTT. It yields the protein CSVMSGGAGELFF.

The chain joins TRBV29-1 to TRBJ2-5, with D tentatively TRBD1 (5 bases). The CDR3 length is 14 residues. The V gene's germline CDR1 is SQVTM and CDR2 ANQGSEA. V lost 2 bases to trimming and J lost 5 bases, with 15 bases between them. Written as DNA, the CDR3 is TGCAGCGTTGAAAGGACACAAAGAAGGGAGACCCAGTACTTC. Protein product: CSVERTQRRETQYF.

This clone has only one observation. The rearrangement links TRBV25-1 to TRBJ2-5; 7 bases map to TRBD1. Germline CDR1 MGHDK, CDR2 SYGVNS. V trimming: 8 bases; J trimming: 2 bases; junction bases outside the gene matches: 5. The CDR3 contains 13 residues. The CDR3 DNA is TGTGCCAGCCTAAAACAGGGGCAAGAGACCCAGTACTTC. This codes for CASLKQGQETQYF.

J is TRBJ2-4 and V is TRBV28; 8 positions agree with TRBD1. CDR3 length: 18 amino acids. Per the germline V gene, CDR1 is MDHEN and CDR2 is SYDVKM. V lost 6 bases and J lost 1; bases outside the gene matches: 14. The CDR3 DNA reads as TGTGCCAGCAGACCCTTAAAACAGGGGGTTTGGGCCAAAAACATTCAGTACTTC. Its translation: CASRPLKQGVWAKNIQYF. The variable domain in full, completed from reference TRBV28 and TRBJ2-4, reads DVKVTQSSRYLVKRTGEKVFLECVQDMDHENMFWYRQDPGLGLRLIYFSYDVKMKEKGDIPEGYSVSREKKERFSLILESASTNQTSMYLCASRPLKQGVWAKNIQYFGAGTRLSVL.

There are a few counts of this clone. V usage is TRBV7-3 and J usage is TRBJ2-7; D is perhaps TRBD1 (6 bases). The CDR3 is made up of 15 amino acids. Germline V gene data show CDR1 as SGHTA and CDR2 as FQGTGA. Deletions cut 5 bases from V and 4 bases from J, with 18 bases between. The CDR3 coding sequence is TGTGCCAGCAGCCCGGACAGATACAACAGTTACGAGCAGTACTTC. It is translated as CASSPDRYNSYEQYF. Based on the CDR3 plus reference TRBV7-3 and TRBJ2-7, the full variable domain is GAGVSQTPSNKVTEKGKYVELRCDPISGHTALYWYRQSLGQGPEFLIYFQGTGAADDSGLPNDRFFAVRPEGSVSTLKIQRTERGDSAVYLCASSPDRYNSYEQYFGPGTRLTVT.

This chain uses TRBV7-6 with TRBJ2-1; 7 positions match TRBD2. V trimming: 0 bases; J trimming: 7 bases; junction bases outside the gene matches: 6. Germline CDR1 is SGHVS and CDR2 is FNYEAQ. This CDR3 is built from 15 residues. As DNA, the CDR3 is TGTGCCAGCAGCTTAGCGGGGGGGTTCAGAAATGAGCAGTTCTTC. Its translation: CASSLAGGFRNEQFF.

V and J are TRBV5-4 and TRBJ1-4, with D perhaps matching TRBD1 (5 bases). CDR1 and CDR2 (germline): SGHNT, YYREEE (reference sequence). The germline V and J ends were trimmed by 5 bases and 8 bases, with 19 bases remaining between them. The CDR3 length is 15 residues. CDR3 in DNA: TGTGCCAGCAGTGAGCGGGTGGGGCGGCAGGAAAAACTGTTTTTT. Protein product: CASSERVGRQEKLFF. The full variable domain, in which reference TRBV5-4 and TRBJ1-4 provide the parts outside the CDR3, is ETGVTQSPTHLIKTRGQQVTLRCSSQSGHNTVSWYQQALGQGPQFIFQYYREEENGRGNFPPRFSGLQFPNYSSELNVNALELDDSALYLCASSERVGRQEKLFFGSGTQLSVL.

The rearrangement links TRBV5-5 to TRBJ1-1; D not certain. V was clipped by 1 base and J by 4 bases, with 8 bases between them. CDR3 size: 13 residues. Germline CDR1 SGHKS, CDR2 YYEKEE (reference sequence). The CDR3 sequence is CASSLNEATEAFF. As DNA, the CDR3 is TGTGCCAGCAGCTTGAATGAAGCCACTGAAGCTTTCTTT.

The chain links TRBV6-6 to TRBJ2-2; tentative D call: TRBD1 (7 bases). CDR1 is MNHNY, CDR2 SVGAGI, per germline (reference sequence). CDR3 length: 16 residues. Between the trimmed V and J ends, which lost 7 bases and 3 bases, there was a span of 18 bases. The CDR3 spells CASTTGAGGYTGELFF. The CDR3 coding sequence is TGTGCCAGCACCACAGGGGCCGGGGGCTACACCGGGGAGCTGTTTTTT.

The CDR3 DNA is TGTGCCAGCAGCTTATTTGGCAGACTAAGTATATCCTACGAGCAGTACTTC. Amino acids: CASSLFGRLSISYEQYF. V is TRBV7-2 and J is TRBJ2-7, with a tentative D call TRBD2 (5 bases). Deletions cut 2 bases from V and 1 base from J, with 18 bases between. The CDR3 runs to 17 residues. From germline, CDR1 is SGHTA and CDR2 FQGNSA.

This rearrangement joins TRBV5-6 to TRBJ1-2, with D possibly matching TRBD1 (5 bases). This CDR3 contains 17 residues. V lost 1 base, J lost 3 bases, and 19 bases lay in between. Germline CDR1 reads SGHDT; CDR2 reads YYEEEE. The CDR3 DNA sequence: TGTGCCAGCAGCTTGTATTCGGCCGGGGGACTTTACTATGGCTACACCTTC. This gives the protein CASSLYSAGGLYYGYTF.

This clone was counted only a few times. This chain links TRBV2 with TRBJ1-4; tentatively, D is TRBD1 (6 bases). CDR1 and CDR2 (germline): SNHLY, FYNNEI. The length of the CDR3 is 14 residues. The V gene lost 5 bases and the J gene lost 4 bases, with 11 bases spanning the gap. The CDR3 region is CASSMDRNNEKLFF. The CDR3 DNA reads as TGTGCCAGCAGTATGGACAGAAATAATGAAAAACTGTTTTTT.

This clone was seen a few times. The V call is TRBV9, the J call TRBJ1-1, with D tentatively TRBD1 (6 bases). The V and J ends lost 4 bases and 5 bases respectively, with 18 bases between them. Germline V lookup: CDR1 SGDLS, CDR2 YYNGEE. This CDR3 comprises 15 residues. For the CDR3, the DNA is TGTGCCAGCAGCCCTCAGGGGAGGGGGGGGACTGAAGCTTTCTTT. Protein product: CASSPQGRGGTEAFF.

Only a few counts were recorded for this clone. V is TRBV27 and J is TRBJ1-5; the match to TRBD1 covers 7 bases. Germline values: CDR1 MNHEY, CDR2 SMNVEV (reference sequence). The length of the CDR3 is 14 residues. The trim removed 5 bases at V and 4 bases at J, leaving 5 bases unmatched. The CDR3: CASSLRDRNQPQHF. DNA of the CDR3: TGTGCCAGCAGTCTCCGGGACAGAAATCAGCCCCAGCATTTT.

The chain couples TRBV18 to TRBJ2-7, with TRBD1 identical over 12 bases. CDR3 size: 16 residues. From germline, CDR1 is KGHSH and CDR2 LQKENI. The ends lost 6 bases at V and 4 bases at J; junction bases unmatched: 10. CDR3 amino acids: CASSMVGTGGFYEQYF. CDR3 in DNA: TGTGCCAGCTCGATGGTTGGGACAGGGGGCTTTTACGAGCAGTACTTC.

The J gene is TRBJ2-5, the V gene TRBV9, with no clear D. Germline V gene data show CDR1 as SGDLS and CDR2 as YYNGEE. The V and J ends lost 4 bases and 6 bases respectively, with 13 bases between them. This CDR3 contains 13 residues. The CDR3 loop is CASSLGYEQTQYF. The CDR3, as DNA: TGTGCCAGCAGCTTAGGATACGAGCAGACCCAGTACTTC.

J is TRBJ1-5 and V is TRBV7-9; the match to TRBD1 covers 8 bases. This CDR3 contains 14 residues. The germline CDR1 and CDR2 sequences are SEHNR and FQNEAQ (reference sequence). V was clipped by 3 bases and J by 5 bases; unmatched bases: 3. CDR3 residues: CASSFGRGHQPQHF. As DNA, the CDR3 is TGTGCCAGCAGCTTCGGCAGGGGGCATCAGCCCCAGCATTTT.

CDR3 residues: CASSLGLLRNTGELFF. DNA for the CDR3: TGTGCCAGCAGCTTGGGGTTGCTGAGGAACACCGGGGAGCTGTTTTTT. The chain links TRBV5-4 to TRBJ2-2; D is uncertain. The CDR3 loop spans 16 amino acids. With 0 bases removed from V and 1 base from J, the gap between germline ends came to 10 bases. Looked up from germline, CDR1 is SGHNT and CDR2 is YYREEE (reference sequence). The full variable domain, rest sourced from reference TRBV5-4 and TRBJ2-2, is ETGVTQSPTHLIKTRGQQVTLRCSSQSGHNTVSWYQQALGQGPQFIFQYYREEENGRGNFPPRFSGLQFPNYSSELNVNALELDDSALYLCASSLGLLRNTGELFFGEGSRLTVL.

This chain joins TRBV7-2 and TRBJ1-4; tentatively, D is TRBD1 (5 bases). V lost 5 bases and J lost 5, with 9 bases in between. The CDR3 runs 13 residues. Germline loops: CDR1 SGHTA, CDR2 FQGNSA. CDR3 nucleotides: TGTGCCAGCAGCACGACAGCGAATGAAAAACTGTTTTTT. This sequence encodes CASSTTANEKLFF. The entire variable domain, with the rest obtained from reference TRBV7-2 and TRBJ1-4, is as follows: GAGVSQSPSNKVTEKGKDVELRCDPISGHTALYWYRQSLGQGLEFLIYFQGNSAPDKSGLPSDRFSAERTGGSVSTLTIQRTQQEDSAVYLCASSTTANEKLFFGSGTQLSVL.